This T cell receptor beta chain came from a study of blood T cell repertoires in COVID-19. Across the study: From the United States, Italy and Spain came samples of acute and convalescent COVID-19. PBMCs, B-cell-depleted T cells, or T cells were the source of the cDNA or gDNA that made up the material.

In the original analysis: How many nucleated cells were present was estimated from reference gene primer amplification. Generated by immunoSEQ multiplex PCR, the TCRdb table keeps only in-frame clones and is missing some. That table supplies the V and J calls and clone size; D and trimming were determined from the DNA. Of around 380,000 clones in the sample, 81% were seen once. The CDR3 loop spans 19 amino acids. V lost 11 bases to trimming and J lost 4 bases; unmatched junction nucleotides: 24. Germline-derived CDR1 and CDR2 are WNHNN and SYGVQD (reference sequence). The V call is TRBV10-1, the J call TRBJ2-2, with 8 bases identical to TRBD2. Material: peripheral blood. The sequence was collected from a human donor with acute or convalescent COVID-19. The donor label of this sample is uncertain. Here the CDR3 reads CARESPGRSGSVGTGELFF. Here the CDR3 DNA reads TGCGCCCGCGAGAGCCCCGGTCGGAGCGGGAGTGTGGGCACCGGGGAGCTGTTTTTT.